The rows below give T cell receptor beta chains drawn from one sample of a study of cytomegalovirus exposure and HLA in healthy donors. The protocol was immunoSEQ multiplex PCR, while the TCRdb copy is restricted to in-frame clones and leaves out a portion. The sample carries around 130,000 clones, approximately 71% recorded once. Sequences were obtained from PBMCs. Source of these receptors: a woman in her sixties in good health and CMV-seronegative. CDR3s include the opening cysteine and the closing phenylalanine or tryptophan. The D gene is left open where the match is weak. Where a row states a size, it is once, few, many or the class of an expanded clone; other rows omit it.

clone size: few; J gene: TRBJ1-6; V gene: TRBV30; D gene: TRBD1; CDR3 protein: CAWGTGEYNSPLHF; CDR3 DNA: TGTGCCTGGGGGACAGGGGAATATAATTCACCCCTCCACTTT
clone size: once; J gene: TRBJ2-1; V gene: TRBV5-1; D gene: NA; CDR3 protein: CASSPQEITYNEQFF; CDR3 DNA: TGCGCCAGCAGCCCACAGGAAATTACCTACAATGAGCAGTTCTTC
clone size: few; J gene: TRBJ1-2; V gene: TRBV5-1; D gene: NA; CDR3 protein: CASSSGNYGYTF; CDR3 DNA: TGCGCCAGCAGCTCAGGCAACTATGGCTACACCTTC
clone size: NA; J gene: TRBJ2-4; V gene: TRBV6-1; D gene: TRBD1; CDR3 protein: CASSVPHRGEYIQYF; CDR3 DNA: TGTGCCAGCAGTGTGCCCCACAGGGGGGAGTACATTCAGTACTTC
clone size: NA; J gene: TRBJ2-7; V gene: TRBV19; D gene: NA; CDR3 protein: CASSLNRVFSDEQYF; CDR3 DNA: TGTGCCAGTAGCCTAAACAGGGTTTTTTCGGACGAGCAGTACTTC
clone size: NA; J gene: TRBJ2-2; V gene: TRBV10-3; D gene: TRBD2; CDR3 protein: CAISVRGGSSGELFF; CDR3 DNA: TGTGCCATCAGTGTCCGGGGGGGCTCGTCCGGGGAGCTGTTTTTT
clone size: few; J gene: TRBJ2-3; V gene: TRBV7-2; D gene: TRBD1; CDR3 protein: CASSLVLGGQGLGDTQYF; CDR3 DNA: TGTGCCAGCAGCTTAGTGTTGGGGGGACAGGGGCTGGGAGATACGCAGTATTTT
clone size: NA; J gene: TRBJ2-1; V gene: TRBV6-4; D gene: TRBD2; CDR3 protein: CASSWTSGNNEQFF; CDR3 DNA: TGTGCCAGCAGTTGGACTAGCGGAAACAATGAGCAGTTCTTC
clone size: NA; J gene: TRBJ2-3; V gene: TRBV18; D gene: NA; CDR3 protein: CASSRFGTSTDTQYF; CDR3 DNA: TGTGCCAGCTCACGGTTCGGGACTAGCACAGATACGCAGTATTTT
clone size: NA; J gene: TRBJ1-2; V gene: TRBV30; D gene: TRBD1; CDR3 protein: CACPGTGRGGYTF; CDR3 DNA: TGTGCCTGCCCCGGGACAGGGCGGGGTGGCTACACCTTC
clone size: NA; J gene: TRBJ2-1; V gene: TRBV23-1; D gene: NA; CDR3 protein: CASSQSRFAGWEQFF; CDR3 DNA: TGCGCCAGCAGTCAGTCTAGATTCGCCGGATGGGAGCAGTTCTTC
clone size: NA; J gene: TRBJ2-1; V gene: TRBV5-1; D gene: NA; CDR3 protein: CASSFGGAPPDEQFF; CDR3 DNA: TGCGCCAGCAGCTTCGGTGGGGCTCCCCCCGATGAGCAGTTCTTC
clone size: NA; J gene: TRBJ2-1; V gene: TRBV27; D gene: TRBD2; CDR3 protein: CASSSPGLAGGPSYNEQFF; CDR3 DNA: TGTGCCAGCAGTTCCCCGGGACTAGCGGGAGGGCCTTCCTACAATGAGCAGTTCTTC